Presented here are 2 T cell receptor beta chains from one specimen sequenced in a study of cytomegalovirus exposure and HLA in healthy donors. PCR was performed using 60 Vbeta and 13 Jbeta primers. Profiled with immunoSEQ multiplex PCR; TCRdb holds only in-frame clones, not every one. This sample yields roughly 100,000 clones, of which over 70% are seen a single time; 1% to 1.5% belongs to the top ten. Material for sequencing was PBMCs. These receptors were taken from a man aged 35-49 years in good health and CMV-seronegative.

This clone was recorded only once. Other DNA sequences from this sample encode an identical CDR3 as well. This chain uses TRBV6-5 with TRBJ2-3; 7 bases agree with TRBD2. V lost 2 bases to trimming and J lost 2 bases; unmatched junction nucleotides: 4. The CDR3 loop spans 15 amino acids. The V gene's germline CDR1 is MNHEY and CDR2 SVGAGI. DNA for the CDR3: TGTGCCAGCAGTTACGGGGCGGGGGACACAGATACGCAGTATTTT. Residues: CASSYGAGDTDTQYF.

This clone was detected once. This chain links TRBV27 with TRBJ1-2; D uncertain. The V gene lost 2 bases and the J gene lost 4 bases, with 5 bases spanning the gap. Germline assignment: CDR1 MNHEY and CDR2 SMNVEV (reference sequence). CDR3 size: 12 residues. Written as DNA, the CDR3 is TGTGCCAGCAGTTTAGCAGGCTATGGCTACACCTTC. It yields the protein CASSLAGYGYTF.